The entry below describes one TCR beta chain. The data were obtained in a study of blood T cell repertoires in COVID-19. This CDR3 is built from 11 residues. CDR1 is MDHEN, CDR2 SYDVKM, per germline. V shed 5 bases and J shed 3 bases, with 4 bases lying between them. Repertoires were generated with immunoSEQ multiplex PCR, while TCRdb's copy carries only in-frame clones and drops some. The profile shows 150,000 or so clones, roughly 80% of them singletons. Two negative PCRs, clearance, or symptom resolution characterized the recovered Cohort 3 donors. This clonotype was sampled from a man aged 45-60 years who had recovered from COVID-19. V is TRBV28 and J is TRBJ1-2; no reliable D call. Sequenced input: PBMCs or T cells enriched from blood (not recorded which). The CDR3 DNA is TGTGCCAGCAGTACATACTATGGCTACACCTTC. Translation gives CASSTYYGYTF.